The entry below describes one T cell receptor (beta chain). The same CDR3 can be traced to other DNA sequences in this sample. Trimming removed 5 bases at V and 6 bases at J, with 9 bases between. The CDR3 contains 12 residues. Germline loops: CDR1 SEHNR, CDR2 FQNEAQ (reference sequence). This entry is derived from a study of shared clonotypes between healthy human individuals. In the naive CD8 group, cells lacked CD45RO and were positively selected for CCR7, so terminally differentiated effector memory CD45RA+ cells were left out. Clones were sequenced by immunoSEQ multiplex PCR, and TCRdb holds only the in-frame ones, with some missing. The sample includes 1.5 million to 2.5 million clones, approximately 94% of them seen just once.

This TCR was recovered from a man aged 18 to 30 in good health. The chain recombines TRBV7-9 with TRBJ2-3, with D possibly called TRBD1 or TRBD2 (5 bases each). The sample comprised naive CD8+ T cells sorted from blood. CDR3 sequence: CASSRGADTQYF. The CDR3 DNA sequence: TGTGCCAGCAGCAGAGGGGCCGATACGCAGTATTTT.